The 8 T cell receptor beta chains reported below all come from one sample, sequenced in a study of PD-1 blockade in classical Hodgkin lymphoma. Measured with immunoSEQ multiplex PCR; TCRdb has only the in-frame clones, and not every one. The repertoire holds tens of thousands of clones, with over 80% as singletons. Brentuximab vedotin exposure varied, and every patient relapsed after autologous stem cell transplantation. The starting material was peripheral blood mononuclear cells (PBMCs), obtained before the second cycle of nivolumab. The receptors here all came from a human donor with classical Hodgkin lymphoma.

This rearrangement joins TRBV10-3 to TRBJ1-5; tentative D call: TRBD1 (5 bases). V was cut by 2 bases and J by 5 bases, with 13 bases left in between. The CDR3 spans 15 residues. Germline-derived CDR1 and CDR2 are ENHRY and SYGVKD. Here the CDR3 reads CAISEAREPDQPQHF. CDR3 DNA: TGTGCCATCAGTGAGGCCAGGGAGCCGGATCAGCCCCAGCATTTT.

The V gene is TRBV5-1, the J gene TRBJ1-1; 9 nucleotides match TRBD1. Unmatched junction bases numbered 4, after V lost 7 bases and J lost 0 bases. Germline V gene data show CDR1 as SGHRS and CDR2 as YFSETQ. This CDR3 contains 14 residues. CDR3: CASRGTGLNTEAFF. DNA for the CDR3: TGCGCCAGCCGAGGGACAGGGTTGAACACTGAAGCTTTCTTT.

The CDR3 here is CASSPDPGGEAFF. CDR3 DNA: TGTGCCAGCAGCCCCGACCCTGGGGGTGAAGCTTTCTTT. The genes are TRBV2 and TRBJ1-1, with a possible D match to TRBD1 (5 bases). Germline CDR1 and CDR2: SNHLY and FYNNEI. This CDR3 spans 13 amino acids. The V end lost 6 bases, the J end lost 7 bases, and 15 bases lay between the germline ends.

This chain joins TRBV11-2 and TRBJ1-1, with D uncertain. The V gene lost 5 bases and the J gene lost 7 bases, with 11 bases spanning the gap. The CDR3 spans 12 residues. Germline loops: CDR1 SGHAT, CDR2 FQNNGV. CDR3 sequence (DNA): TGTGCCAGCAGCCTGATGCTAGGTGAAGCTTTCTTT. Translated, it gives CASSLMLGEAFF.

The chain has TRBV5-3 and TRBJ1-2; the D is unclear. TRBV5-3 is known as an ORF, though its function is uncertain. The ends were cut back, 0 bases at V and 5 bases at J, with 14 bases in the middle. This CDR3 is built from 15 residues. The CDR3 DNA sequence: TGTGCCAGAAGCTTGGGACACCCGCGCCGATATGGCTACACCTTC. Its protein is CARSLGHPRRYGYTF.

There are a few counts of this clone. The chain combines TRBV9 with TRBJ2-4, with D perhaps given as TRBD1 or TRBD2 (5 bases each). Trimming removed 4 bases at V and 1 base at J, with 12 bases between. The CDR3 is 15 amino acids. Germline V lookup: CDR1 SGDLS, CDR2 YYNGEE. The CDR3 spells CASSSSGTAKNIQYF. The CDR3 DNA sequence: TGTGCCAGCAGCTCTTCCGGGACCGCCAAAAACATTCAGTACTTC. Using reference TRBV9 and TRBJ2-4 for the parts outside the CDR3, the full variable domain is DSGVTQTPKHLITATGQRVTLRCSPRSGDLSVYWYQQSLDQGLQFLIQYYNGEERAKGNILERFSAQQFPDLHSELNLSSLELGDSALYFCASSSSGTAKNIQYFGAGTRLSVL.

The chain uses TRBV4-2 and TRBJ1-5, with TRBD1 identical over 7 bases. V lost 4 bases, J lost 6 bases, and 3 bases stayed unmatched. The germline V gene encodes CDR1 LGHNA and CDR2 YNFKEQ. The CDR3 runs 13 residues. The CDR3 coding sequence is TGTGCCAGCAGCCGACAGGGAGGTCAGCCCCAGCATTTT. Translating gives CASSRQGGQPQHF.

This sequence joins TRBV4-1 and TRBJ2-1, with 12 positions matching TRBD2. V shed 0 bases and J 9 bases; nucleotides not matched to a gene: 6. The germline CDR1 and CDR2 sequences are MGHRA and YSYEKL. CDR3 size: 16 residues. The CDR3, as DNA: TGCGCCAGCAGCCAAGAGGTACCTAGCGGGGGGGTTGAGCAGTTCTTC. Protein: CASSQEVPSGGVEQFF.